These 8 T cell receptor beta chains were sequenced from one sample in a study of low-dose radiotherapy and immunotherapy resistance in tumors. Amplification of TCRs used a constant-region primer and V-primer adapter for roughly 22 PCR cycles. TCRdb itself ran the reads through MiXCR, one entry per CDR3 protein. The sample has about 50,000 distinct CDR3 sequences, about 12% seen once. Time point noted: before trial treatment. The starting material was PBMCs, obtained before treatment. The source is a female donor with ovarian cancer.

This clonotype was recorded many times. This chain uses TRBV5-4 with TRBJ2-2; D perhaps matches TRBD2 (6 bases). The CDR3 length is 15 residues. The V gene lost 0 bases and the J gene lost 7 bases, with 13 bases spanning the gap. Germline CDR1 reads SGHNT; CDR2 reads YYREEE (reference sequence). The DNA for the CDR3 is TGTGCCAGCAGCTTGGCCGCGGGGACTGGCGGGGAGCTGTTTTTT. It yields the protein CASSLAAGTGGELFF.

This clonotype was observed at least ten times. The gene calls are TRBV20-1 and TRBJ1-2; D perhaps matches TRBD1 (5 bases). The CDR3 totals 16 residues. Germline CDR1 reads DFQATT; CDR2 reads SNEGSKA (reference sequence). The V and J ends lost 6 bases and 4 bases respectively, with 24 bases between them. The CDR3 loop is CSAPTLGPGHPYGYTF. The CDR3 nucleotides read TGCAGTGCCCCTACGCTGGGGCCAGGCCACCCCTATGGCTACACCTTC.

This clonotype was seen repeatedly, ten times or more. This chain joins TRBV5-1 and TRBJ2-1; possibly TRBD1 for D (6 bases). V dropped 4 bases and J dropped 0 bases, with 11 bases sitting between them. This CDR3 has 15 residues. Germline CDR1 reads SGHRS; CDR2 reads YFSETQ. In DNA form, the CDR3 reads TGCGCCAGCAGCCAGGGGACCCCCTCCTACAATGAGCAGTTCTTC. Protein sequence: CASSQGTPSYNEQFF.

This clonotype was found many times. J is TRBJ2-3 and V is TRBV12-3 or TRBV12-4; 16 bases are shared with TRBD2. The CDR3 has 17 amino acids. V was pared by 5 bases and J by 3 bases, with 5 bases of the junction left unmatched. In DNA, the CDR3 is TGTGCCAGCAGTCCCGGGACTAGCGGGAGGGGAACAGATACGCAGTATTTT. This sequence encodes CASSPGTSGRGTDTQYF.

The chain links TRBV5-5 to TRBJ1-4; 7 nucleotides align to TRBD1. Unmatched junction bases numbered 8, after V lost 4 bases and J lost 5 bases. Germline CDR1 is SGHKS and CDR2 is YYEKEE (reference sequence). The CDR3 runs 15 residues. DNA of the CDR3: TGTGCCAGCAGCCCCCCGGGACAGTCAAATGAAAAACTGTTTTTT. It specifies CASSPPGQSNEKLFF.

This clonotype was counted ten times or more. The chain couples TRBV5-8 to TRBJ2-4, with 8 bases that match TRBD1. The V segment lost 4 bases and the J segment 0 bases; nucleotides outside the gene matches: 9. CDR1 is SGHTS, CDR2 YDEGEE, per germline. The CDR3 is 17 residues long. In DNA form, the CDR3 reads TGTGCCAGCAGCGAGACCGGGACAGGCCTAGCCAAAAACATTCAGTACTTC. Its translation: CASSETGTGLAKNIQYF.

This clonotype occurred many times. The CDR3 protein is CASRVRGGSPADHTDTQYF. CDR3 bases: TGTGCCAGCCGGGTTCGGGGTGGCAGCCCAGCCGACCACACAGATACGCAGTATTTT. The V and J genes are TRBV19 and TRBJ2-3; the D gene is possibly TRBD2 (5 bases). The germline V and J ends were trimmed by 9 bases and 2 bases, with 30 bases remaining between them. This CDR3 contains 19 residues. Germline assignment: CDR1 LNHDA and CDR2 SQIVND (reference sequence).

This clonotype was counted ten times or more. CDR3 loop: CASSKMGGLDIQYF. DNA of the CDR3: TGCGCCAGCAGCAAAATGGGGGGATTGGACATTCAGTACTTC. V gene TRBV10-2 combines with J gene TRBJ2-4; the D gene is possibly TRBD2 (6 bases). Germline V CDR1 and CDR2: WSHSY, SAAADI. The length of the CDR3 is 14 residues. Trimming shortened V by 6 bases and J by 8 bases, and 17 bases separated the two germline ends.